Sequencing of this T cell receptor beta chain was carried out in a study of blood T cell repertoires in COVID-19. As originally analysed: Estimated nucleated cell counts came from reference gene primer amplification. This table comes from immunoSEQ multiplex PCR, and its TCRdb copy is limited to in-frame clones, with some not included. V and J calls and clone size are given by that table; D and trimming were obtained from the DNA. The sample has around 200,000 clones, 75% to 90% seen once. The participants were between about 18 and 90 years old and came from roughly 24 US areas. Recovered status applied to Cohort 3 donors who had two consecutive negative PCRs. It also applied to those with clearance or with symptom resolution. Germline V gene lookup returns CDR1 SGHVS and CDR2 FNYEAQ. CDR3 length: 14 amino acids. J gave up 4 bases and V 0 bases, and 0 bases lay outside the gene matches.

This TCR derives from a man aged 40-50 years who had recovered from COVID-19. The chain combines TRBV7-6 with TRBJ2-1; 7 bases match TRBD1. The sequenced sample consisted of PBMCs or T cells enriched from blood (not recorded which). The CDR3 spells CASSLAGQYNEQFF. The CDR3 DNA is TGTGCCAGCAGCTTAGCGGGACAGTACAATGAGCAGTTCTTC.